The present TCR beta chain was sequenced within a study of blood T cell repertoires in COVID-19. Looking at the study overall: Samples representing acute and convalescent COVID-19 were sourced from the United States, Italy and Spain. The analysed material was cDNA or gDNA that came from T cells, B-cell-depleted T cells, or PBMCs.

Authors' data handling: Amplification of reference gene primers was used by the study to estimate nucleated cell counts. TCRdb keeps only in-frame clones here, not all; method: immunoSEQ multiplex PCR. V and J calls and clone size come straight from that table; D and trimming were deduced from the DNA. The sample has tens of thousands of clones, more than 70% seen once; the top ten hold approximately 3.5%. Specimen: peripheral blood. The receptor was derived from a man aged 70-80 years with acute or convalescent COVID-19.

CDR3 nucleotides: TGTGCCAGCAGCTCGTTTGGACAGGGGTCCAATGAGCAGTTCTTC. Residues: CASSSFGQGSNEQFF. The V gene is TRBV5-5, the J gene TRBJ2-1; 9 bases line up with TRBD1. Germline V CDR1 and CDR2: SGHKS, YYEKEE (reference sequence). This CDR3 contains 15 residues. V was clipped by 3 bases and J by 6 bases; unmatched bases: 7.